This entry features one TCR beta chain sequence. There is no known antigen for this receptor. There are no base qualities to consult, and no much larger clone falls within one base. The High Capacity cDNA Reverse Transcription Kit was used to reverse transcribe all of the isolated RNA, meaning that expressed TCRB transcripts were what got sequenced. Deep immunoSEQ sequencing was applied to naive, central memory and regulatory T cell samples, giving an average of about 3.57 million total reads per sample. Sorted cells were lysed in RLT buffer and RNA was extracted with DNase-treated RNeasy Micro or Mini kits, depending on cell number. To prevent cross-contamination, each cell subset was processed individually, whereas patient and healthy donor samples were processed jointly. TCRB sequences were amplified from cDNA with the immunoSEQ multiplex PCR, producing 87-bp fragments spanning the CDR3 region. Sequencing of the amplicons was performed on the Illumina HiSeq platform. The original methods were these. Synthetic template baselines were used to correct PCR bias computationally, reads within Hamming distance 2 were collapsed, and singletons that could not be merged were discarded. By aligning reads against IMGT, V, D and J genes, CDR3 length, and insertions or deletions at six rearrangement sites were assigned. Within each subset, clonotype counts were normalized to sorted cell number, after which true diversity and Gini coefficients were computed with the tcR R package. The overlap coefficient, calculated on TCRB nucleotide sequences, was used to measure repertoire sharing. Out-of-frame TCRB sequences from naive cells were analyzed as a proxy for the pre-selection repertoire. TCRdb took this table from immuneACCESS and kept in-frame rearrangements with V and J called. Such tables lack part of the clones; where checked against another copy, unresolved V genes explain under half of the gap, and the rest is unexplained. V, J and clone size are taken as reported in that table, and D and trimming were inferred from the DNA itself. This sample has hundreds of thousands of clones in its table, and about an eighth of those were observed once. The top ten hold roughly 0.04% of the sample.

This sample stems from a study of beta chain features in type 1 diabetes (dated by TCRdb to 2016 to 2019). Study-wide context: Patients and healthy donors did not differ in mean age, gender distribution, total cell number or subset yield. Across all samples, some 100,000,000 sorted cells were examined, and cell number per subset correlated strongly with RNA yield. The study compared the TCRB repertoires of sorted circulating CD4+ T cell subsets in recently diagnosed type 1 diabetes patients with those in matched healthy donors. Whereas all 30 or so donors provided naive and central memory subsets, regulatory and stem cell-like memory subsets were isolated from just 8 patients and about 8 healthy donors.

V drops 1 base and J drops 10 bases, leaving 20 bases in between. CDR1 GTSNPN and CDR2 SVGIG were looked up in the germline V gene (reference sequence). From its cysteine to its phenylalanine, the CDR3 spans 14 amino acids. The DNA shown is the 42-base CDR3, in frame from base 1. What the research found in general, with its limitations: Fewer insertions and more nucleotide deletions at VDJ recombination sites were observed in patients with type 1 diabetes, implying thymic rearrangement abnormalities. In all four CD4+ subsets, TCRB CDR3 length was moderately but significantly shorter in type 1 diabetes patients. Because cDNA rather than genomic DNA was sequenced, highly expressing activated cells could have been over-represented, although no difference in activation and CD3 levels was found between groups. Because the HLA sub-analyses included only small numbers of individuals, any influence of HLA type on TCRB rearrangement was left unresolved. PCR may preferentially amplify shorter templates, but because patient and control samples were amplified and corrected together, any resulting skew would affect both groups equally. Naive, central memory and regulatory TCRB repertoires appeared to be more similar among patients than among healthy donors.

Each donor gave one peripheral blood draw, about 110 mL on average, collected into heparinised tubes. Naive, central memory, regulatory and stem cell-like memory CD4+ T cells were sorted on a BD FACSAria II using a panel including CD45RO, CCR7, CD25, CD127, CD95 and CD27. A purity above 98% was achieved for all sorted populations. Right away, PBMCs were isolated by Lymphoprep density gradient centrifugation and were stained directly, with no culture step. Samples were stained and sorted in pairs, with one healthy donor and one patient per experiment, so that batch effects were minimized. Sequencing input: naive CD4+ T cells from blood. The sample's cell subset or site label, decoded: true naive CD4+ T cells. Recombination connected TRBV30 to TRBJ2-7, with TRBD2 perhaps the D gene, on 6 matching bases. The origin of this receptor is a man between 18 and 35 years old with type 1 diabetes. The sequence in DNA is TGTGCCTGGAGTGACGCGGGGAGTACCGCCCCTCAGTACTTC. It encodes CAWSDAGSTAPQYF.